Listed below are T cell receptor beta chains from one sample, sequenced in a study of T cell responses to AZD1222 COVID-19 vaccine. Repertoires were generated with immunoSEQ multiplex PCR, while TCRdb's copy carries only in-frame clones and drops some. The data contain about 150,000 clones, about 92% of them seen just once; the ten biggest clones take up around 2.3%. Sequenced here: peripheral blood, sampled on day 0 of AZD1222 vaccination. These receptors all come from an adult in good health. The CDR3 runs from the conserved cysteine through the conserved F or W. Fields, in order: clone size, V gene, D gene, J gene, CDR3 protein, CDR3 DNA. A D gene is named only where the DNA matches it firmly. Expanded clones get a size class; other rows say once, few or many, or leave the size out.

>once|TRBV6-5|NA|TRBJ1-2
CASSYGQPYGYTF
TGTGCCAGCAGTTACGGACAGCCCTATGGCTACACCTTC
>NA|TRBV19|NA|TRBJ1-5
CASSGAVNQPQHF
TGTGCCAGTAGTGGGGCCGTCAATCAGCCCCAGCATTTT
>NA|TRBV6-5|TRBD1|TRBJ1-3
CASSQSDRAGNTIYF
TGTGCCAGCAGCCAATCCGACAGGGCTGGAAACACCATATATTTT
>NA|TRBV18|NA|TRBJ2-7
CASSPLMGRDNEQYF
TGTGCCAGCTCACCTCTGATGGGAAGGGACAACGAGCAGTACTTC
>NA|TRBV28|NA|TRBJ1-6
CASSLGQGGNSPLHF
TGTGCCAGCAGTTTGGGGCAAGGCGGCAATTCACCCCTCCACTTT
>NA|TRBV7-9|NA|TRBJ1-4
CASSSSRPGHGNEKLFF
TGTGCCAGCAGCTCCTCACGCCCGGGACATGGCAATGAAAAACTGTTTTTT
>once|TRBV3-1/TRBV3-2|NA|TRBJ1-2
CASSRAGVIVYGYTF
TGTGCCAGCAGCCGGGCGGGGGTGATTGTTTATGGCTACACCTTC
>NA|TRBV11-2|NA|TRBJ1-6
CASSSRSSYNSPLHF
TGTGCCAGCAGCTCAAGGAGCTCCTATAATTCACCCCTCCACTTT
>once|TRBV19|NA|TRBJ1-5
CASSKSSNQPQHF
TGTGCCAGTAGTAAGTCTAGCAATCAGCCCCAGCATTTT
>NA|TRBV2|TRBD1|TRBJ1-6
CASRDREDSPLHF
TGTGCCAGCAGAGACAGGGAGGATTCACCCCTCCACTTT
>few|TRBV7-9|NA|TRBJ2-2
CASSRRANTGELFF
TGTGCCAGCAGCCGCCGGGCGAACACCGGGGAGCTGTTTTTT
>NA|TRBV1|NA|TRBJ2-1
CTSSQDRPPNEQFF
TGCACCAGCAGCCAAGATCGTCCCCCCAATGAGCAGTTCTTC
>NA|TRBV18|NA|TRBJ1-5
CASSLEGGGNQPQHF
TGTGCCAGCTCCCTCGAGGGGGGAGGCAATCAGCCCCAGCATTTT
>once|TRBV6-5|NA|TRBJ1-4
CASRPTGGGELFF
TGTGCCAGCAGGCCGACCGGGGGAGGGGAACTGTTTTTT
>NA|TRBV5-1|NA|TRBJ2-5
CASSPGFQETQYF
TGCGCCAGCAGCCCGGGTTTCCAAGAGACCCAGTACTTC
>NA|TRBV12-3/TRBV12-4|NA|TRBJ2-7
CASSLAGDAEQYF
TGTGCCAGCAGTTTAGCAGGGGATGCCGAGCAGTACTTC
>NA|TRBV9|TRBD1|TRBJ1-1
CASSGQGASEAFF
TGTGCCAGCAGCGGACAGGGGGCTTCTGAAGCTTTCTTT
>NA|TRBV5-4|NA|TRBJ1-5
CASSPYLNSNQPQHF
TGTGCCAGCAGCCCTTACCTAAATAGCAATCAGCCCCAGCATTTT
>NA|TRBV5-1|TRBD1|TRBJ2-5
CASSHPGDRGRRETQYF
TGCGCCAGCAGCCATCCTGGGGACAGGGGGCGAAGAGAGACCCAGTACTTC
>NA|TRBV7-2|NA|TRBJ2-6
CASSLAWPGHPPGANVLTF
TGTGCCAGCAGCTTAGCCTGGCCGGGACATCCCCCTGGGGCCAACGTCCTGACTTTC
>NA|TRBV6-6|TRBD1|TRBJ1-2
CASRQGAVNYGYTF
TGTGCCAGCAGACAGGGGGCGGTCAACTATGGCTACACCTTC
>NA|TRBV4-3|TRBD1|TRBJ1-4
CASSQDGTGSNEKLFF
TGCGCCAGCAGCCAAGATGGGACAGGGTCTAATGAAAAACTGTTTTTT
>NA|TRBV7-9|TRBD1|TRBJ2-1
CASSRRQGANNEQFF
TGTGCCAGCAGTCGCCGACAGGGGGCGAATAATGAGCAGTTCTTC
>NA|TRBV7-9|NA|TRBJ1-5
CASSSGDQPQHF
TGTGCCAGCAGCTCAGGGGACCAGCCCCAGCATTTT
>NA|TRBV9|NA|TRBJ1-5
CASSVAGAGQPQHF
TGTGCCAGCAGCGTAGCAGGGGCGGGTCAGCCCCAGCATTTT
>few|TRBV4-1|NA|TRBJ1-1
CASSQPVVTNTEAFF
TGCGCCAGCAGCCAACCAGTCGTCACTAACACTGAAGCTTTCTTT
>NA|TRBV6-5|TRBD1|TRBJ1-6
CASSRGPGTGSPLHF
TGTGCCAGCAGCAGGGGGCCAGGTACAGGTTCACCCCTCCACTTT
>NA|TRBV5-1|TRBD2|TRBJ2-1
CASSGLVSDEQFF
TGCGCCAGCAGCGGACTAGTAAGTGATGAGCAGTTCTTC
>NA|TRBV3-1/TRBV3-2|TRBD2|TRBJ2-3
CASSQGRASGSTDTQYF
TGTGCCAGCAGCCAAGGAAGGGCTAGCGGGAGCACAGATACGCAGTATTTT
>NA|TRBV20-1|NA|TRBJ1-1
CSASLGVETEAFF
TGCAGTGCTAGTCTAGGGGTAGAGACTGAAGCTTTCTTT
>NA|TRBV6-5|NA|TRBJ1-5
CASSYGRGTGQPQHF
TGTGCCAGCAGTTACGGGAGGGGGACGGGTCAGCCCCAGCATTTT
>NA|TRBV27|TRBD1|TRBJ1-5
CASRKTGSSNQPQHF
TGTGCCAGCAGAAAGACAGGGAGCAGCAATCAGCCCCAGCATTTT
>NA|TRBV30|NA|TRBJ1-4
CAWSVSGEKLFF
TGTGCCTGGAGTGTATCGGGGGAAAAACTGTTTTTT
>NA|TRBV12-1|NA|TRBJ2-1
CASSFSRDRAIYNEQFF
TGTGCCAGCAGCTTTTCCCGGGACAGGGCTATCTACAATGAGCAGTTCTTC
>NA|TRBV10-3|TRBD1|TRBJ1-5
CAIRPIRDRGSLGNQPQHF
TGTGCCATCAGACCAATCCGGGACAGGGGCTCCCTGGGCAATCAGCCCCAGCATTTT
>NA|TRBV7-2|NA|TRBJ1-2
CASSFLWFDTQLDNYGYTF
NA
>NA|TRBV29-1|NA|TRBJ2-7
CSVEIVSVSTYEQYF
TGCAGCGTTGAAATAGTCTCGGTCAGTACCTACGAGCAGTACTTC
>NA|TRBV3-1/TRBV3-2|NA|TRBJ1-6
CASSPGKGNSPLHF
TGTGCCAGCAGCCCGGGGAAGGGCAATTCACCCCTCCACTTT
>NA|TRBV7-8|TRBD1|TRBJ1-1
CASPDRPNTEAFF
TGTGCCAGCCCGGACAGGCCGAACACTGAAGCTTTCTTT